What follows describes a single T cell receptor beta chain. The source of the sample is a study of blood T cell repertoires in COVID-19. Study details: Samples representing acute and convalescent COVID-19 were sourced from the United States, Italy and Spain.

Germline assignment: CDR1 SGDLS and CDR2 YYNGEE. The CDR3 spans 15 residues. Germline trimming cut 1 base from V and 0 bases from J; bases unmatched to any gene: 2. Data came from immunoSEQ multiplex PCR; TCRdb stores just in-frame clones and leaves some out. The sample lists roughly 200,000 clones; 86% were seen once. The gene calls are TRBV9 and TRBJ2-7; 9 bases align to TRBD2. The sequence derives from a woman aged 25 to 39 who had been exposed to COVID-19. The sample taken for sequencing was PBMCs or T cells enriched from blood (not recorded which). This chain's CDR3 is CASSVSGGYSYEQYF. DNA for the CDR3: TGTGCCAGCAGCGTAAGCGGGGGGTACTCCTACGAGCAGTACTTC.